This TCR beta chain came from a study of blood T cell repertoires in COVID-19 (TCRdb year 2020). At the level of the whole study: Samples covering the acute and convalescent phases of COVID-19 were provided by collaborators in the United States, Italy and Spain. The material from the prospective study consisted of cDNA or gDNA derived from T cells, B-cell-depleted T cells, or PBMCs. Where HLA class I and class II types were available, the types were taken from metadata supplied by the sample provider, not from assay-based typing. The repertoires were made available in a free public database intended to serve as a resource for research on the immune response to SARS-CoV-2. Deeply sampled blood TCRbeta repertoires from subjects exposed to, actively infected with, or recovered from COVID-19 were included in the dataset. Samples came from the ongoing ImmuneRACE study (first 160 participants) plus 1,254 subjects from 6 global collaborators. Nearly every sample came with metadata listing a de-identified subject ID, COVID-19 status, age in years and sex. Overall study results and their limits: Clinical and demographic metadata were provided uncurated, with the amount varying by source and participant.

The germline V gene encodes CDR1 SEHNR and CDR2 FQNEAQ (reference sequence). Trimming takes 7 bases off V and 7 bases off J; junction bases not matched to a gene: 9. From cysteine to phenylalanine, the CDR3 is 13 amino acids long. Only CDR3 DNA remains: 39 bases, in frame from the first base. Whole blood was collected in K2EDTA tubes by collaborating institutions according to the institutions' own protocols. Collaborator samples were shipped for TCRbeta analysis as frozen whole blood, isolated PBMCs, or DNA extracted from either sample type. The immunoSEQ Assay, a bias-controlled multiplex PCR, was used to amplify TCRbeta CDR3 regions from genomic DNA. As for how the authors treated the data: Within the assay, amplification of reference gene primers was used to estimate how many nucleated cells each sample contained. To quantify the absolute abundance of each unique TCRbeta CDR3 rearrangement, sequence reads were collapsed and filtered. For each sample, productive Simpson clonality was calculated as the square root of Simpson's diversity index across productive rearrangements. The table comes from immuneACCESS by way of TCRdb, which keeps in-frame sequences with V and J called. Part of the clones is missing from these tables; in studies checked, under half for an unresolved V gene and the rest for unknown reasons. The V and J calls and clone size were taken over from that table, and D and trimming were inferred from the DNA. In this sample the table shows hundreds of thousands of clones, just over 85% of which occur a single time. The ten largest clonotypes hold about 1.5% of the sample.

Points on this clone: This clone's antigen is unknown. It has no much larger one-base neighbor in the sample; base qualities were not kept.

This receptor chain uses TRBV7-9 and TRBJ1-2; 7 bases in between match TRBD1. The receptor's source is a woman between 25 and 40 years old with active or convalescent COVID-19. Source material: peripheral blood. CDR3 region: CASTKGARSGYTF. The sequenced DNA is TGTGCCAGCACTAAGGGGGCCCGGAGTGGCTACACCTTC.